This TCR beta chain was obtained from a study of blood T cell repertoires in COVID-19. Individuals drawn from 20 to 30 US areas were roughly 18 to 89 years old. Original handling: It was from reference gene primer amplification that nucleated cell counts were estimated. This table comes from immunoSEQ multiplex PCR, and its TCRdb copy is limited to in-frame clones, with some not included. V and J calls and clone size follow that table, whereas D and trimming were derived from the DNA. This sample yields a few hundred thousand clones, of which over 75% are seen a single time; 1.3% belongs to the top ten. The sample comprised PBMCs or T cells enriched from blood (not recorded which). This receptor was taken from a man in his thirties or forties who had recovered from COVID-19.

The CDR3 protein is CASSQDSTGTANYGYTF. The CDR3 DNA follows: TGCGCCAGCAGCCAAGATTCAACAGGGACAGCTAACTATGGCTACACCTTC. The chain has TRBV4-1 and TRBJ1-2, with 7 bases identical to TRBD1. CDR1 and CDR2 (germline): MGHRA, YSYEKL. J gave up 0 bases and V 0 bases, and 7 bases lay outside the gene matches. CDR3 length: 17 residues.